This T cell receptor beta chain stems from a study of graft-versus-host responses after intestinal transplantation. Overall study findings and caveats: Among recipient marrow samples, GvH clones were found; some appeared first in ileum or blood.

Only in-frame clones appear in the TCRdb table, and some are missing; sequencing was by immunoSEQ multiplex PCR. The repertoire holds 20,000 or so clones, with 80% to 90% as singletons. Comments on this clone: Its antigen is undetermined.

Per germline, CDR1 SGDLS and CDR2 YYNGEE. Between the trimmed V and J ends, which lost 2 bases and 2 bases, there was a span of 12 bases. This CDR3 has 15 amino acids. The clonotype comes from a human patient who received an intestinal transplant, so some T cells may come from the graft donor. The chain joins TRBV9 to TRBJ2-3; D may be TRBD2 (7 bases). The sample was PBMCs, taken roughly 69 weeks after intestinal transplant. The CDR3 sequence: CASSVSGDYTDTQYF. The CDR3 nucleotides are TGTGCCAGCAGCGTGTCAGGGGACTACACAGATACGCAGTATTTT. The whole variable domain, remainder taken from reference TRBV9 and TRBJ2-3, is DSGVTQTPKHLITATGQRVTLRCSPRSGDLSVYWYQQSLDQGLQFLIQYYNGEERAKGNILERFSAQQFPDLHSELNLSSLELGDSALYFCASSVSGDYTDTQYFGPGTRLTVL.